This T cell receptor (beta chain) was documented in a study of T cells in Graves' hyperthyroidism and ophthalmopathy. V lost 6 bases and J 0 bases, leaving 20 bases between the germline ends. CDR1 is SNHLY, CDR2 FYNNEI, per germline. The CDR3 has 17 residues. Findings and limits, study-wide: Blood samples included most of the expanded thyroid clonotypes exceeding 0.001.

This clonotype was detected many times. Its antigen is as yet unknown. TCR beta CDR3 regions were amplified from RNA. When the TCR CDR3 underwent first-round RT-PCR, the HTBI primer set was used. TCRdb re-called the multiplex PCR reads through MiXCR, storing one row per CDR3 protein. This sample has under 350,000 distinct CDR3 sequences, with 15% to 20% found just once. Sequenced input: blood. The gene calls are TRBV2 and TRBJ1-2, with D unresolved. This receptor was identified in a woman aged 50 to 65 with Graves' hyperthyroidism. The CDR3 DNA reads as TGTGCCAGCAGCTCCCAGCGGAGGACGGCCGCTAACTATGGCTACACCTTC. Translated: CASSSQRRTAANYGYTF.